This entry lists 29 T cell receptor beta chains sequenced from one sample in a study of post-analysis software for immune sequencing data. Prepared libraries of TCR beta cDNA carried unique molecular identifiers. TCRdb re-called the PCR reads with MiXCR, one entry per CDR3 protein. Found here are fewer than 850,000 distinct CDR3 sequences, about 27% of them singletons; the top ten hold 0.5% to 0.6%. Whole-study results and caveats: Roughly 5 TRBV segments (TRBV5-6, TRBV5-1 and TRBV20-1 among them) occurred more frequently in patients than in controls.

For these receptors, no antigen is known. The sequencing input was blood. The receptors originated from a girl between 10 and 17 years old with multiple sclerosis.

This clonotype was seen many times. The chain employs TRBV7-2 and TRBJ2-7; unclear D gene. V gave up 0 bases and J gave up 6 bases, with 3 bases separating them. The V gene's germline CDR1 is SGHTA and CDR2 FQGNSA. The CDR3 runs 11 residues. For the CDR3, the DNA is TGTGCCAGCAGCTTAGCGGTCGAGCAGTACTTC. Protein product: CASSLAVEQYF. Full variable domain (rest looked up from reference TRBV7-2 and TRBJ2-7): GAGVSQSPSNKVTEKGKDVELRCDPISGHTALYWYRQSLGQGLEFLIYFQGNSAPDKSGLPSDRFSAERTGGSVSTLTIQRTQQEDSAVYLCASSLAVEQYFGPGTRLTVT.

The table lists this clonotype with a few counts. The J gene is TRBJ2-1, the V gene TRBV6-2 or TRBV6-3; the D gene could be TRBD1 or TRBD2 (6 bases each). CDR1 MNHEY and CDR2 SVGEGT come from the germline V gene. The CDR3 has 13 residues. Between the trimmed V and J ends, which lost 7 bases and 8 bases, there was a span of 15 bases. Written as DNA, the CDR3 is TGTGCCAGCACCGACAGGAGGGTCGATGAGCAGTTCTTC. Translating gives CASTDRRVDEQFF.

A few counts support this clonotype. The chain combines TRBV29-1 with TRBJ2-1, with D tentatively TRBD1 or TRBD2 (5 bases each). This CDR3 region has 14 residues. CDR1 and CDR2 from the germline V gene are SQVTM and ANQGSEA. Trimming pared 2 bases from V and 6 bases from J, leaving 14 bases between. The CDR3 here is CSVEPQGVSNEQFF. Here the CDR3 DNA reads TGCAGCGTTGAACCCCAGGGAGTAAGCAATGAGCAGTTCTTC.

The chain carries TRBV28 and TRBJ1-2, with D possibly being TRBD1 (6 bases). The CDR3 runs 16 residues. Trimming stripped 5 bases from V and 7 bases from J, with 23 bases between. Germline assignment: CDR1 MDHEN and CDR2 SYDVKM. The CDR3 reads CASSGPLGGNSPGYTF. The CDR3 coding sequence is TGTGCCAGCAGTGGTCCCCTCGGGGGCAATTCTCCTGGCTACACCTTC.

This clonotype was picked up a small number of times. The V gene is TRBV10-1, the J gene TRBJ2-2; D may match TRBD1 or TRBD2 (5 bases each). Trimming removed 7 bases from V and 4 bases from J, with 7 bases in between. CDR1 WNHNN and CDR2 SYGVQD come from the germline V gene (reference sequence). There are 12 residues in the CDR3. This CDR3 is CASMGVTGELFF. CDR3 bases: TGCGCCAGCATGGGGGTCACCGGGGAGCTGTTTTTT.

A few counts support this clonotype. The chain carries TRBV20-1 and TRBJ2-1; possibly TRBD1 for D (5 bases). There are 11 residues in the CDR3. Per the germline V gene, CDR1 is DFQATT and CDR2 is SNEGSKA (reference sequence). Trimming took off 5 bases at V and 9 bases at J, with 11 bases between the two ends. The CDR3 region is CSARAGFEQFF. The CDR3 DNA sequence: TGCAGTGCTCGCGCAGGGTTTGAGCAGTTCTTC.

The chain combines TRBV27 with TRBJ1-1, with TRBD1 identical over 7 bases. V gave up 4 bases and J gave up 11 bases; unmatched junction bases: 13. This CDR3 contains 14 residues. Germline V lookup: CDR1 MNHEY, CDR2 SMNVEV (reference sequence). The CDR3 bases are TGTGCCAGCAGTTCCTACCCACCGGGACAGTTCGCTTTCTTT. It is translated as CASSSYPPGQFAFF.

The chain employs TRBV15 and TRBJ2-7, with TRBD2 matching over 7 bases. Trimming at V came to 0 bases and at J to 0 bases, leaving 2 bases not matched to a gene. The CDR3 extends over 15 amino acids. In germline, CDR1 is LNHNV, CDR2 YYDKDF (reference sequence). Written as DNA, the CDR3 is TGTGCCACCAGCAGAGATAGCGGGTCCTCCTACGAGCAGTACTTC. It is translated as CATSRDSGSSYEQYF.

This clonotype was observed many times. The chain employs TRBV5-1 and TRBJ2-7; no firm D call. CDR1 and CDR2 (germline): SGHRS, YFSETQ. CDR3 length: 13 amino acids. Trimming removed 0 bases from V and 3 bases from J, with 7 bases in between. CDR3 loop: CASSLAQYYEQYF. Written as DNA, the CDR3 is TGCGCCAGCAGCTTGGCCCAGTACTACGAGCAGTACTTC. The full variable domain, with the rest looked up from reference TRBV5-1 and TRBJ2-7, is KAGVTQTPRYLIKTRGQQVTLSCSPISGHRSVSWYQQTPGQGLQFLFEYFSETQRNKGNFPGRFSGRQFSNSRSEMNVSTLELGDSALYLCASSLAQYYEQYFGPGTRLTVT.

In this sample, this clonotype turned up once. A read error may produce the germline difference seen at one junction end. J is TRBJ2-3 and V is TRBV3-1; D gene ambiguous. The germline gives CDR1 LGHDT, CDR2 YNNKEL (reference sequence). The CDR3 extends over 15 amino acids. The CDR3 DNA reads TGTGCCGGCAGCCAAGATCTACTGGGCACAGATACGCAGTATTTT. Its translation is CAGSQDLLGTDTQYF.

About this clonotype: The junction shows a germline mismatch at one end, possibly a read error. CDR3 coding DNA: TGTGCCAACAGCTTCCCGCTAGCGGGAGAGGCAGATACGCAGTATTTT. Its translation: CANSFPLAGEADTQYF. The genes are TRBV7-9 and TRBJ2-3; 10 nucleotides match TRBD2. The germline V gene has CDR1 SEHNR and CDR2 FQNEAQ (reference sequence). The CDR3 is 16 amino acids.

This clonotype was picked up a small number of times. The chain uses TRBV6-1 and TRBJ1-1; possible D gene TRBD1, 6 bases. Per germline, CDR1 MNHNS and CDR2 SASEGT. The CDR3 loop spans 11 amino acids. V lost 7 bases and J lost 4, with 7 bases in between. CDR3 region: CASNRATEAFF. Here the CDR3 DNA reads TGTGCCAGCAACAGGGCCACTGAAGCTTTCTTT.

The chain links TRBV6-5 to TRBJ2-7; 11 bases fit TRBD2. With V trimmed by 3 bases and J by 4 bases, 8 bases remained unmatched. CDR1 and CDR2 from the germline V gene are MNHEY and SVGAGI. CDR3 size: 16 residues. The CDR3: CASSYSGVAGGYEQYF. The DNA of the CDR3 is TGTGCCAGCAGTTATAGTGGGGTAGCGGGAGGGTACGAGCAGTACTTC.

The rearrangement links TRBV3-1 to TRBJ1-2, with 9 bases aligning to TRBD1. V lost 4 bases to trimming and J lost 4 bases; unmatched junction nucleotides: 19. CDR1 is LGHDT and CDR2 is YNNKEL in the germline V gene (reference sequence). The length of the CDR3 is 19 residues. The CDR3 region is CASSRKEKTGGVKGYGYTF. DNA of the CDR3: TGTGCCAGCAGCCGGAAAGAAAAAACAGGGGGCGTAAAGGGCTATGGCTACACCTTC.

The chain is built from TRBV15 and TRBJ2-3, with no clear D. Germline CDR1 reads LNHNV; CDR2 reads YYDKDF (reference sequence). The CDR3 runs to 13 residues. V dropped 0 bases and J dropped 5 bases, with 6 bases sitting between them. The CDR3 nucleotides are TGTGCCACCAGCAGAGATATAGTAGATACGCAGTATTTT. This encodes CATSRDIVDTQYF.

This clonotype was counted between two and nine times. The chain has TRBV12-3 or TRBV12-4 and TRBJ2-3; D ambiguous. This CDR3 comprises 12 residues. Deletions cut 1 base from V and 10 bases from J, with 9 bases between. This chain's CDR3 is CASSLGGSPQYF. The CDR3 DNA reads as TGTGCCAGCAGTTTAGGGGGTTCCCCGCAGTATTTT.

This clonotype was recorded a few times. The chain combines TRBV20-1 with TRBJ2-7, with TRBD2 identical over 8 bases. The trim removed 6 bases at V and 4 bases at J, leaving 11 bases unmatched. The CDR3 sequence is 14 residues long. Germline V gene sequence: CDR1 DFQATT, CDR2 SNEGSKA (reference sequence). The CDR3 DNA follows: TGCAGTGCCCAACAGCGGGAGCCCCCTTACGAGCAGTACTTC. This sequence encodes CSAQQREPPYEQYF.

The V gene is TRBV7-9, the J gene TRBJ2-6; 7 bases line up with TRBD1. CDR3 length equals 15 residues. Trimming removed 7 bases from V and 1 base from J; junction bases left unmatched: 4. Germline V lookup: CDR1 SEHNR, CDR2 FQNEAQ (reference sequence). CDR3 amino acids: CASKFRGSGANVLTF. CDR3 nucleotides: TGTGCCAGCAAATTCAGGGGGTCTGGGGCCAACGTCCTGACTTTC. The full variable domain, with the rest looked up from reference TRBV7-9 and TRBJ2-6, is DTGVSQNPRHKITKRGQNVTFRCDPISEHNRLYWYRQTLGQGPEFLTYFQNEAQLEKSRLLSDRFSAERPKGSFSTLEIQRTEQGDSAMYLCASKFRGSGANVLTFGAGSRLTVL.

The chain is built from TRBV20-1 and TRBJ2-3, with D possibly matching TRBD2 (6 bases). Germline V CDR1 and CDR2: DFQATT, SNEGSKA (reference sequence). V was clipped by 6 bases and J by 4 bases, with 17 bases between them. The CDR3 covers 14 residues. In nucleotides, the CDR3 is TGCAGTGCCCAACAAGAAGCGGGCTCAGATACGCAGTATTTT. This codes for CSAQQEAGSDTQYF.

Only a few counts were recorded for this clonotype. J is TRBJ2-1 and V is TRBV28; 11 nucleotides match TRBD2. V was pared by 6 bases and J by 5 bases, with 6 bases of the junction left unmatched. CDR1 and CDR2 (germline): MDHEN, SYDVKM. The CDR3 has 15 amino acids. In DNA, the CDR3 is TGTGCCAGCAGGGTAGCGGGAGGGCCACACAATGAGCAGTTCTTC. Translation gives CASRVAGGPHNEQFF.

This clonotype was detected many times. V and J are TRBV7-7 and TRBJ2-5, with D maybe TRBD2 (7 bases). The germline CDR1 and CDR2 sequences are SSHAT and FNYEAQ (reference sequence). The V gene lost 5 bases and the J gene lost 5 bases, with 15 bases spanning the gap. The CDR3 sequence is 14 residues long. This CDR3 reads CASSPRTAGETQYF. DNA for the CDR3: TGTGCCAGCAGCCCCAGGACAGCGGGGGAGACCCAGTACTTC.

The rearrangement links TRBV6-1 to TRBJ2-3, with TRBD2 as a possible D gene (5 bases). Trimming shortened V by 7 bases and J by 2 bases, and 13 bases separated the two germline ends. Germline V gives CDR1 MNHNS, CDR2 SASEGT. The CDR3 sequence is 14 residues long. DNA for the CDR3: TGTGCCAGCACGGCCGGCGGGTTCACAGATACGCAGTATTTT. This encodes CASTAGGFTDTQYF.

This clonotype was seen many times. The chain has TRBV29-1 and TRBJ2-1; D gene uncertain. The CDR3 consists of 13 residues. Looked up from germline, CDR1 is SQVTM and CDR2 is ANQGSEA. With 6 bases removed from V and 6 bases from J, the gap between germline ends came to 15 bases. The CDR3 region has the DNA TGCAGCGTCGCTAGTTACCGTTCCAATGAGCAGTTCTTC. Encoded protein: CSVASYRSNEQFF.

The chain links TRBV4-1 to TRBJ1-1; no reliable D call. The V gene's germline CDR1 is MGHRA and CDR2 YSYEKL. V was clipped by 7 bases and J by 11 bases, with 20 bases between them. The CDR3 is made up of 13 amino acids. The CDR3 loop reads CASTPKGGRGAFF. The CDR3 DNA reads as TGCGCCAGCACCCCAAAGGGCGGACGCGGGGCTTTCTTT.

CDR3 nucleotide sequence: TGTGCCAGCAGCCAGGGACTCATTAACTCCTACGAGCAGTACTTC. Its protein is CASSQGLINSYEQYF. This chain connects TRBV6-5 to TRBJ2-7; TRBD2 is a possible D gene (6 bases). V was shortened by 6 bases and J by 0 bases, with 15 bases between the two germline ends. The CDR3 contains 15 residues. Germline CDR1 and CDR2: MNHEY and SVGAGI.

This clonotype was seen repeatedly, ten times or more. The chain recombines TRBV10-1 with TRBJ2-1; perhaps D is TRBD1 or TRBD2 (6 bases each). V was pared by 0 bases and J by 4 bases, with 10 bases between. CDR3 length: 15 amino acids. Germline V lookup: CDR1 WNHNN, CDR2 SYGVQD (reference sequence). Here the CDR3 DNA reads TGCGCCAGCAGTGAGTCTGGAGGGGGATACAATGAGCAGTTCTTC. This gives the protein CASSESGGGYNEQFF.

This clonotype was recorded a few times. The chain couples TRBV2 to TRBJ1-1, with D unclear. The CDR3 loop spans 12 amino acids. The germline gives CDR1 SNHLY, CDR2 FYNNEI. V lost 2 bases, J lost 11 bases, and 12 bases lay in between. Written as DNA, the CDR3 is TGTGCCAGCAGTGAACGGGCAGACGGGGCTTTCTTT. Translation gives CASSERADGAFF.

This chain joins TRBV6-1 and TRBJ2-2; maybe TRBD2 (5 bases). The CDR3 runs 14 residues. Germline loops: CDR1 MNHNS, CDR2 SASEGT. Trimming took off 7 bases at V and 4 bases at J, with 13 bases between the two ends. In nucleotides, the CDR3 is TGTGCCAGCACTACACCAGCGGTCACCGGGGAGCTGTTTTTT. Its protein product is CASTTPAVTGELFF.

The sample holds many counts of this clonotype. The rearrangement links TRBV20-1 to TRBJ2-7; D ambiguous. CDR3 size: 14 residues. Germline values: CDR1 DFQATT, CDR2 SNEGSKA (reference sequence). Trimming stripped 1 base from V and 4 bases from J, with 14 bases between. The CDR3 protein is CSARVGDGKYEQYF. As DNA, the CDR3 is TGCAGTGCTAGAGTTGGGGATGGGAAATACGAGCAGTACTTC.